The next 10 T cell receptor beta chains were all read from a single sample in a study of T cell repertoires in cytomegalovirus infection. Via MiXCR, TCRdb re-called the reads, giving one row per CDR3 protein. Among about 300,000 distinct CDR3 sequences, about a tenth were seen once, and the ten largest hold approximately 2.3%. Material: PBMCs. The receptors were gathered from a human donor in good health (CMV status not recorded). Some clones in this sample may be carry-over from other donors' samples.

The gene calls are TRBV29-1 and TRBJ2-3; the D gene is possibly TRBD1 (6 bases). The CDR3 runs to 12 residues. In germline, CDR1 is SQVTM, CDR2 ANQGSEA. V shed 7 bases and J shed 2 bases, with 10 bases lying between them. DNA of the CDR3: TGCAGCGCACAGGGAAACACAGATACGCAGTATTTT. This encodes CSAQGNTDTQYF.

This clonotype was counted many times. This chain uses TRBV24-1 with TRBJ2-2; D ambiguous. This CDR3 is 14 amino acids long. Germline CDR1 KGHDR, CDR2 SFDVKD. V was cut by 3 bases and J by 3 bases, with 7 bases left in between. The CDR3 DNA reads as TGTGCCACCAGTGATGCACGGGACACCGGGGAGCTGTTTTTT. This translates into CATSDARDTGELFF.

This clonotype was detected many times. V and J are TRBV7-6 and TRBJ2-7; TRBD1 matches 7 bases. V lost 5 bases to trimming and J lost 7 bases; unmatched junction nucleotides: 11. This CDR3 comprises 14 residues. The germline CDR1 and CDR2 sequences are SGHVS and FNYEAQ. In DNA form, the CDR3 reads TGTGCCAGCAGCCAGGATGGGACAGTTCGGGAGCAGTACTTC. Residues: CASSQDGTVREQYF.

In its sample, this clonotype was seen many times. The J gene is TRBJ1-6, the V gene TRBV12-3 or TRBV12-4, with D possibly matching TRBD1 (5 bases). This CDR3 has 16 amino acids. V gave up 3 bases and J gave up 7 bases, with 16 bases separating them. The CDR3 here is CASSFGSRGMNSPLHF. Here the CDR3 DNA reads TGTGCCAGCAGTTTTGGTTCGAGGGGCATGAATTCACCCCTCCACTTT.

This clonotype appeared many times. V usage is TRBV6-5 and J usage is TRBJ1-1; maybe TRBD1 (5 bases). Germline-derived CDR1 and CDR2 are MNHEY and SVGAGI. The V gene lost 6 bases and the J gene lost 1 base, with 18 bases spanning the gap. This CDR3 comprises 16 residues. CDR3 sequence reads: CASRDLTGSANTEAFF. As DNA, the CDR3 is TGTGCCAGCAGAGACCTTACAGGCTCGGCGAACACTGAAGCTTTCTTT.

This clonotype has at least ten counts. The chain joins TRBV3-1 to TRBJ1-1; D is unresolved. Between the trimmed V and J ends, which lost 4 bases and 0 bases, there was a span of 12 bases. CDR1 and CDR2 (germline): LGHDT, YNNKEL (reference sequence). The CDR3 length is 15 residues. The CDR3 DNA reads TGTGCCAGCAGCCGTCTCGGAGGGATGAACACTGAAGCTTTCTTT. Translating it yields CASSRLGGMNTEAFF.

This clonotype was observed many times. The V call is TRBV2, the J call TRBJ1-4; D is unclear. The CDR3 has 14 amino acids. V was trimmed by 7 bases and J by 8 bases, leaving 17 bases between them. In germline, CDR1 is SNHLY, CDR2 FYNNEI. CDR3 nucleotide sequence: TGTGCCAGCATCCGCCTCACCGGGAGAGAAAAACTGTTTTTT. It codes for CASIRLTGREKLFF. The whole variable domain, filled in from reference TRBV2 and TRBJ1-4, reads EPEVTQTPSHQVTQMGQEVILRCVPISNHLYFYWYRQILGQKVEFLVSFYNNEISEKSEIFDDQFSVERPDGSNFTLKIRSTKLEDSAMYFCASIRLTGREKLFFGSGTQLSVL.

The rearrangement links TRBV7-9 to TRBJ1-4; 11 bases are a match to TRBD1. The V segment lost 6 bases and the J segment 7 bases; nucleotides outside the gene matches: 7. Germline assignment: CDR1 SEHNR and CDR2 FQNEAQ (reference sequence). CDR3 length: 15 residues. The CDR3 is CASRGTGGLSEKLFF. In DNA form, the CDR3 reads TGTGCCAGCAGGGGGACAGGGGGACTCTCTGAAAAACTGTTTTTT.

Only a few counts were recorded for this clonotype. The V and J genes are TRBV6-6 and TRBJ2-7; D is unclear. This CDR3 is built from 15 residues. The V gene's germline CDR1 is MNHNY and CDR2 SVGAGI (reference sequence). Trimming left V 5 bases short and J 0 bases short, with 14 bases between. The CDR3 region has the DNA TGTGCCAGCAGTGCAGATCAGGCCAGCTCCTACGAGCAGTACGTC. Translating it yields CASSADQASSYEQYV.

The genes are TRBV6-6 and TRBJ2-5; 8 bases are a match to TRBD2. Germline V gene data show CDR1 as MNHNY and CDR2 as SVGAGI (reference sequence). The CDR3 covers 12 residues. V was clipped by 6 bases and J by 4 bases; unmatched bases: 1. This chain's CDR3 is CASSREGETQYF. The CDR3, as DNA: TGTGCCAGCAGCCGGGAGGGAGAGACCCAGTACTTC.